The clone carrying this T cell receptor beta chain was recorded a few times. This CDR3 is 17 amino acids long. Germline assignment: CDR1 SEHNR and CDR2 FQNEAQ (reference sequence). The V and J ends lost 5 bases and 5 bases, in that order; junction bases with no gene match: 8. The data were taken from a study of T cells in Graves' hyperthyroidism and ophthalmopathy. TCR beta CDR3 region amplification was performed from RNA transcripts. HTBI primers were the set used in a first-round RT-PCR of the TCR CDR3. MiXCR, run by TCRdb on the multiplex PCR reads, gives a single entry per CDR3 protein. The table lists more than 550,000 distinct CDR3 sequences, 17% of them singletons.

This clonotype was sampled from a man aged 45-65 years with Graves' hyperthyroidism. Material: blood. The V call is TRBV7-9, the J call TRBJ2-2, with 13 bases fitting TRBD2. CDR3 DNA: TGTGCCAGCAGCCCGGGACTAGCGGGATCTAGGACCGGGGAGCTGTTTTTT. It is translated as CASSPGLAGSRTGELFF.